Following are 22 T cell receptor beta chains from one sample sequenced in a study of blood T cell repertoires in COVID-19. Sequencing used immunoSEQ multiplex PCR; TCRdb keeps in-frame clones, though not all of them. The sample lists 30,000 to 35,000 clones, roughly 80% occurring once. Material for sequencing was peripheral blood. All receptors come from a man aged 50 or older with acute or convalescent COVID-19.

V and J are TRBV3-1 (or the pseudogene TRBV3-2) and TRBJ2-7, with 7 bases identical to TRBD1. V gave up 1 base and J gave up 5 bases; unmatched junction bases: 5. The CDR3 runs 14 residues. CDR1 is LGHDT, CDR2 YNNKEL, per germline (reference sequence). This CDR3 is CASSQVGQGDEQYF. The CDR3 DNA follows: TGTGCCAGCAGCCAAGTAGGGCAGGGGGACGAGCAGTACTTC.

The chain uses TRBV7-9 and TRBJ2-1, with unresolved D. V was shortened by 1 base and J by 5 bases, with 9 bases between the two germline ends. Germline V lookup: CDR1 SEHNR, CDR2 FQNEAQ (reference sequence). This CDR3 is 14 amino acids long. CDR3 amino acids: CASSLESRNNEQFF. In nucleotides, the CDR3 is TGTGCCAGCAGCTTAGAGAGTAGAAACAATGAGCAGTTCTTC.

The rearrangement joins TRBV5-1 to TRBJ2-1; TRBD2 might be the D (6 bases). The CDR3 runs 14 residues. Trimming took off 0 bases at V and 8 bases at J, with 12 bases between the two ends. Germline V gives CDR1 SGHRS, CDR2 YFSETQ. The DNA of the CDR3 is TGCGCCAGCAGCTTGGGACTAGTGCCCGATGAGCAGTTCTTC. Encoded protein: CASSLGLVPDEQFF.

The rearrangement uses TRBV18 and TRBJ1-1, with 7 nucleotides matching TRBD1. V lost 3 bases, J lost 6 bases, and 7 bases stayed unmatched. The CDR3 length is 14 residues. Germline V gives CDR1 KGHSH, CDR2 LQKENI. The CDR3 nucleotides read TGTGCCAGCTCACCTCTCGACAGGGCCGCTGAAGCTTTCTTT. As protein: CASSPLDRAAEAFF.

The V gene is TRBV9, the J gene TRBJ1-1; maybe TRBD1 (5 bases). This CDR3 is built from 13 residues. Deletions cut 0 bases from V and 4 bases from J, with 7 bases between. CDR1 and CDR2 (germline): SGDLS, YYNGEE. As DNA, the CDR3 is TGTGCCAGCAGCGTAGACGGGGGCACTGAAGCTTTCTTT. Protein: CASSVDGGTEAFF. The whole variable domain, remainder taken from reference TRBV9 and TRBJ1-1, is DSGVTQTPKHLITATGQRVTLRCSPRSGDLSVYWYQQSLDQGLQFLIQYYNGEERAKGNILERFSAQQFPDLHSELNLSSLELGDSALYFCASSVDGGTEAFFGQGTRLTVV.

This clone has more than one count but fewer than ten. The chain combines TRBV5-1 with TRBJ2-3, with TRBD2 matching over 8 bases. The CDR3 runs to 18 residues. Losses at the gene ends were 4 bases for V and 2 bases for J; bases not matched to a gene: 15. Germline V CDR1 and CDR2: SGHRS, YFSETQ. CDR3 residues: CASSAGQLQRGPTDTQYF. The CDR3 DNA reads as TGCGCCAGCAGCGCCGGACAGCTCCAGCGGGGGCCCACAGATACGCAGTATTTT.

DNA of the CDR3: TGCGCCAGCAGACGACAGGGTGGGAATGAAAAACTGTTTTTT. Translating it yields CASRRQGGNEKLFF. This chain uses TRBV5-1 with TRBJ1-4, with 7 bases fitting TRBD1. The germline gives CDR1 SGHRS, CDR2 YFSETQ. V gave up 5 bases and J gave up 5 bases; unmatched junction bases: 6. The CDR3 runs 14 residues.

This clone was observed once. The CDR3 region is CASSPDFSYEQYF. CDR3 nucleotides: TGTGCCAGCAGCCCGGACTTCTCCTACGAGCAGTACTTC. The chain uses TRBV5-4 and TRBJ2-7; D is possibly TRBD2 (5 bases). The CDR3 is 13 residues long. V was trimmed by 4 bases and J by 0 bases, leaving 8 bases between them. The germline V gene encodes CDR1 SGHNT and CDR2 YYREEE (reference sequence).

The chain couples TRBV7-3 to TRBJ1-1; D gene ambiguous. The CDR3 consists of 14 residues. From germline, CDR1 is SGHTA and CDR2 FQGTGA. Trimming took off 5 bases at V and 5 bases at J, with 15 bases between the two ends. The CDR3 is CASSGQGSGTEAFF. CDR3 DNA: TGTGCCAGCAGCGGTCAAGGGAGTGGGACTGAAGCTTTCTTT.

The chain employs TRBV29-1 and TRBJ1-5, with D possibly being TRBD1 (6 bases). This CDR3 spans 14 amino acids. The germline V gene encodes CDR1 SQVTM and CDR2 ANQGSEA. The germline V and J ends were trimmed by 6 bases and 4 bases, with 16 bases remaining between them. CDR3 sequence reads: CSVRLTGQNQPQHF. CDR3 in DNA: TGCAGCGTCCGCCTGACAGGTCAGAATCAGCCCCAGCATTTT.

V usage is TRBV7-8 and J usage is TRBJ2-4, with 9 bases fitting TRBD1. CDR1 and CDR2 from the germline V gene are SGHVS and FQNEAQ. This CDR3 is built from 14 residues. Trimming cost V 5 bases and J 5 bases; bases outside gene matches: 4. CDR3 in DNA: TGTGCCAGCAGCGCGGACAGGGGTGAAAACATTCAGTACTTC. It is translated as CASSADRGENIQYF.

The rearrangement links TRBV24-1 to TRBJ2-1, with 10 bases fitting TRBD2. The CDR3 runs 16 residues. After removal of 5 bases from V and 3 bases from J, the junction contained 6 bases not matched to a gene. Germline-derived CDR1 and CDR2 are KGHDR and SFDVKD. The CDR3 DNA sequence: TGTGCCACCAGTGGTCCTCTAGCGGGAGTCTACAATGAGCAGTTCTTC. Its protein is CATSGPLAGVYNEQFF.

V gene TRBV3-1 (or the pseudogene TRBV3-2) combines with J gene TRBJ2-3, with D maybe TRBD2 (7 bases). Trimming took 4 bases from V and 4 from J, leaving 18 bases between them. CDR1 is LGHDT and CDR2 is YNNKEL in the germline V gene (reference sequence). The CDR3 totals 16 residues. The CDR3 DNA is TGTGCCAGCAGCCCATCTAGCGGATGGGGGCCAGATACGCAGTATTTT. Translating gives CASSPSSGWGPDTQYF.

In its sample, this clone was seen a few times. This chain links TRBV3-1 (or the pseudogene TRBV3-2) with TRBJ1-2; 8 bases map to TRBD1. V lost 4 bases, J lost 4 bases, and 2 bases stayed unmatched. The CDR3 has 13 residues. Germline CDR1 LGHDT, CDR2 YNNKEL (reference sequence). The CDR3 is CASSLGQGYGYTF. DNA for the CDR3: TGTGCCAGCAGCCTAGGACAGGGCTATGGCTACACCTTC.

The chain combines TRBV30 with TRBJ1-6; a weak D match, TRBD1 (6 bases). V lost 5 bases to trimming and J lost 1 base, with 18 bases between them. The CDR3 contains 17 residues. Germline V CDR1 and CDR2: GTSNPN, SVGIG (reference sequence). CDR3 coding DNA: TGTGCCTGGTCCCCGGGGTGGGGGCGATCCTATAATTCACCCCTCCACTTT. Its translation is CAWSPGWGRSYNSPLHF. Drawing the rest from reference TRBV30 and TRBJ1-6, the complete variable domain is SQTIHQWPATLVQPVGSPLSLECTVEGTSNPNLYWYRQAAGRGLQLLFYSVGIGQISSEVPQNLSASRPQDRQFILSSKKLLLSDSGFYLCAWSPGWGRSYNSPLHFGNGTRLTVT.

V and J are TRBV7-3 and TRBJ1-5; D is undetermined. Germline V gene sequence: CDR1 SGHTA, CDR2 FQGTGA. Trimming removed 6 bases from V and 2 bases from J, with 35 bases in between. This CDR3 comprises 22 residues. CDR3 in DNA: TGTGCCAGCAGTAGAGTCCTGATCCCCTGTGTGGGAGAGGATATTCGCAATCAGCCCCAGCATTTT. This codes for CASSRVLIPCVGEDIRNQPQHF.

The J gene is TRBJ1-5, the V gene TRBV6-1; D is undetermined. Trimming left V 3 bases short and J 5 bases short, with 8 bases between. Germline lookup yields CDR1 MNHNS and CDR2 SASEGT. There are 13 residues in the CDR3. For the CDR3, the DNA is TGTGCCAGCAGTGATAGAATGGATCAGCCCCAGCATTTT. This codes for CASSDRMDQPQHF.

This chain uses TRBV15 with TRBJ1-2, with a weak D call TRBD1 (6 bases). The germline V gene has CDR1 LNHNV and CDR2 YYDKDF (reference sequence). V was trimmed by 0 bases and J by 1 base, leaving 15 bases between them. This CDR3 region has 17 residues. The CDR3 sequence is CATSRDRGQGHNYGYTF. As DNA, the CDR3 is TGTGCCACCAGCAGAGATAGAGGTCAGGGACATAACTATGGCTACACCTTC. The complete variable domain, with remaining parts taken from reference TRBV15 and TRBJ1-2, reads DAMVIQNPRYQVTQFGKPVTLSCSQTLNHNVMYWYQQKSSQAPKLLFHYYDKDFNNEADTPDNFQSRRPNTSFCFLDIRSPGLGDTAMYLCATSRDRGQGHNYGYTFGSGTRLTVV.

This rearrangement joins TRBV2 to TRBJ2-1; D gene unclear. Looked up from germline, CDR1 is SNHLY and CDR2 is FYNNEI. Trimming removed 6 bases from V and 3 bases from J, with 12 bases in between. The CDR3 spans 14 residues. The CDR3 DNA is TGTGCCAGCAGCTCCATAACCAGCTACAATGAGCAGTTCTTC. Its translation: CASSSITSYNEQFF.

The chain combines TRBV6-1 with TRBJ2-6; 8 nucleotides line up with TRBD2. From germline, CDR1 is MNHNS and CDR2 SASEGT. V shed 3 bases and J 0 bases; nucleotides not matched to a gene: 7. The CDR3 has 18 residues. CDR3 loop: CASSDPGLGFSGANVLTF. CDR3 sequence (DNA): TGTGCCAGCAGTGATCCGGGACTAGGCTTCTCTGGGGCCAACGTCCTGACTTTC.

This chain uses TRBV16 with TRBJ1-2; possible D gene TRBD1, 6 bases. The CDR3 extends over 15 amino acids. The V gene lost 4 bases and the J gene lost 0 bases, with 12 bases spanning the gap. CDR1 is KGHSY, CDR2 FQNENV, per germline. CDR3 sequence reads: CASSPPTGPNYGYTF. The CDR3 bases are TGTGCCAGCAGCCCTCCGACAGGCCCTAACTATGGCTACACCTTC.

This clone has only one observation. The chain recombines TRBV4-2 with TRBJ1-3; D call uncertain. There are 16 residues in the CDR3. The V end was cut by 0 bases, the J end by 5 bases, with 14 bases between. Germline V lookup: CDR1 LGHNA, CDR2 YNFKEQ. CDR3 region: CASSQDNGRRRNTIYF. The CDR3 bases are TGTGCCAGCAGCCAAGATAATGGGAGGCGAAGAAACACCATATATTTT.